This is a list of T cell receptor beta chains from one sample in a study of beta chain features in type 1 diabetes. Generated by immunoSEQ multiplex PCR, the TCRdb table keeps only in-frame clones and is missing some. This sample has about 150,000 clones, with approximately 10% found just once. Sequenced sample: central memory CD4+ T cells from blood. The receptors stem from a man between 18 and 29 years old in good health. CDR3s include the opening cysteine and the closing phenylalanine or tryptophan. D genes are given only for firm matches. A row's size may be missing; if present it is once, few, many or a size class.

j_gene,d_gene,abundance,v_gene,CDR3aa,CDR3nt
TRBJ2-5,-,-,TRBV30,CAAGQRRGRETQYF,TGTGCCGCAGGGCAGCGTAGGGGCAGGGAGACCCAGTACTTC
TRBJ2-1,-,-,TRBV5-1,CASSPQGIGSYNEQFF,TGCGCCAGCAGCCCACAGGGTATCGGCTCCTACAATGAGCAGTTCTTC
TRBJ1-1,-,-,TRBV6-6,CASSYSDGGRPDF,TGTGCCAGCAGTTACTCGGATGGAGGCCGGCCCGACTTT
TRBJ2-1,TRBD1,-,TRBV29-1,CSVGPLAGGGYNEQFF,TGCAGCGTTGGCCCTCTCGCAGGGGGCGGGTACAATGAGCAGTTCTTC
TRBJ1-1,TRBD1,few,TRBV18,CASSPDRGVTEAFF,TGTGCCAGCTCACCAGACAGGGGGGTCACTGAAGCTTTCTTT
TRBJ1-3,TRBD1,few,TRBV29-1,CSVGQGGSGNTIYF,TGCAGCGTTGGACAGGGCGGCTCTGGAAACACCATATATTTT
TRBJ2-2,-,-,TRBV28,CASSFWENTGELFF,TGTGCCAGCAGTTTTTGGGAGAACACCGGGGAGCTGTTTTTT
TRBJ2-2,-,few,TRBV4-2,CASSGSATGELFF,TGTGCCAGCAGCGGGTCTGCGACCGGGGAGCTGTTTTTT
TRBJ1-1,-,-,TRBV7-2,CASSLSTGRNFLRAFF,TGTGCCAGCAGCTTAAGTACGGGACGGAACTTTCTTCGAGCTTTCTTT
TRBJ2-7,TRBD1,-,TRBV7-3,CASSYGTEYEQYF,TGTGCCAGCAGCTATGGGACAGAATACGAGCAGTACTTC
TRBJ2-3,TRBD2,-,TRBV9,CASKGTSGNSDTQYF,TGTGCCAGCAAAGGGACTAGCGGGAACTCAGATACGCAGTATTTT
TRBJ2-7,-,-,TRBV6-5,CASSRTVSYEQYF,TGTGCCAGCAGTAGAACAGTCTCCTACGAGCAGTACTTC
TRBJ1-1,TRBD1,-,TRBV4-3,CASSLKSGGNTEAFF,TGCGCCAGCAGCCTCAAGTCAGGGGGGAACACTGAAGCTTTCTTT
TRBJ2-5,TRBD2,-,TRBV10-3,CAIRASGGPYETQYF,TGTGCCATCAGGGCCTCGGGGGGGCCTTATGAGACCCAGTACTTC
TRBJ2-2,TRBD2,-,TRBV28,CASRNVGGRNTGELFF,TGTGCCAGCAGAAACGTCGGGGGGAGGAACACCGGGGAGCTGTTTTTT
TRBJ2-2,-,-,TRBV9,CASRNGNTGELFF,TGTGCCAGCCGGAACGGGAACACCGGGGAGCTGTTTTTT
TRBJ1-2,-,few,TRBV29-1,CSVTRTNNYGYTF,TGCAGCGTGACCAGGACAAACAACTATGGCTACACCTTC
TRBJ2-3,-,-,TRBV15,CATSEAGGQDTQYF,TGTGCCACCAGCGAAGCCGGGGGTCAAGATACGCAGTATTTT
TRBJ2-5,-,many,TRBV29-1,CSVVRSLSQETQYF,TGCAGCGTTGTTCGCTCATTGTCCCAGGAGACCCAGTACTTC
TRBJ2-5,-,few,TRBV7-2,CASSSTLGAYYF,TGTGCCAGCAGCTCCACACTCGGCGCTTACTACTTC
TRBJ2-3,-,few,TRBV2,CASRETGSERTDTQYF,TGTGCCAGCAGGGAGACAGGCTCCGAGAGAACAGATACGCAGTATTTT
TRBJ2-1,-,-,TRBV5-1,CASSVLRGNEQFF,TGCGCCAGCAGCGTCCTCAGGGGCAATGAGCAGTTCTTC
TRBJ2-1,-,few,TRBV10-3,CAISDGTGTAFF,TGTGCCATCAGTGACGGGACTGGGACTGCGTTCTTC
TRBJ2-1,-,many,TRBV23-1,CASRMDMGRGANEQFF,TGCGCCAGCAGGATGGACATGGGTCGGGGTGCAAATGAGCAGTTCTTC
TRBJ1-5,-,few,TRBV27,CASSPRARISNQPQHF,TGTGCCAGCAGTCCCCGCGCCCGGATTAGCAATCAGCCCCAGCATTTT
TRBJ1-2,-,few,TRBV7-2,CASSLTANYGYTF,TGTGCCAGCAGCTTGACAGCTAACTATGGCTACACCTTC
TRBJ2-4,TRBD2,-,TRBV7-2,CASRLAPSGSVEYF,TGTGCCAGCAGGTTAGCGCCTAGCGGGAGTGTAGAGTACTTC
TRBJ2-7,-,few,TRBV7-3,CASSLSHDRYEQYF,TGTGCCAGCAGCTTATCTCACGACAGATACGAGCAGTACTTC
TRBJ1-5,-,few,TRBV29-1,CSVGQANQPQHF,TGCAGCGTGGGGCAGGCGAATCAGCCCCAGCATTTT
TRBJ2-7,-,many,TRBV6-1,CASLGRDSSYEQYF,TGTGCCAGCCTAGGGAGGGACAGTTCCTACGAGCAGTACTTC
TRBJ2-4,-,-,TRBV4-3,CASSPSITAKNIQYF,TGCGCCAGCAGCCCTAGCATAACAGCCAAAAACATTCAGTACTTC
TRBJ2-5,-,-,TRBV27,CASSRRGIETQYF,TGTGCCAGCAGTCGACGAGGGATCGAGACCCAGTACTTC
TRBJ2-5,TRBD2,-,TRBV28,CASSSPLAVSQETQYF,TGTGCCAGCAGTTCCCCACTAGCGGTTAGCCAAGAGACCCAGTACTTC
TRBJ2-5,-,-,TRBV6-5,CASSRSGIGETQYF,TGTGCCAGCAGCCGATCGGGGATTGGAGAGACCCAGTACTTC
TRBJ2-7,-,few,TRBV5-4,CASSSDTYEQYF,TGTGCCAGCAGCTCGGACACCTACGAGCAGTACTTC
TRBJ2-1,TRBD2,few,TRBV14,CASSQDAWRGAVNEQFF,TGTGCCAGCAGCCAAGATGCCTGGCGGGGGGCTGTCAATGAGCAGTTCTTC
TRBJ2-5,TRBD1,few,TRBV6-5,CASSVTGWETQYF,TGTGCCAGCAGCGTGACAGGGTGGGAGACCCAGTACTTC
TRBJ2-3,-,-,TRBV7-2,CASSKGTGSQYF,TGTGCCAGCAGCAAGGGAACAGGTTCGCAGTATTTT
TRBJ2-1,TRBD1,few,TRBV4-1,CASSPPGTGFDEQFF,TGCGCCAGCAGCCCTCCCGGGACAGGGTTCGATGAGCAGTTCTTC
TRBJ1-1,-,-,TRBV29-1,CSVTGPVNTEAFF,TGCAGCGTTACCGGGCCCGTGAACACTGAAGCTTTCTTT
TRBJ2-1,TRBD1,many,TRBV12-5,CASGRQVGQGIGEQFF,TGTGCTAGTGGTCGCCAGGTGGGACAGGGAATAGGTGAGCAGTTCTTC
TRBJ1-4,TRBD1,few,TRBV4-1,CASSPGTGVEKLFF,TGCGCCAGCAGCCCCGGGACAGGGGTTGAAAAACTGTTTTTT
TRBJ2-3,TRBD2,few,TRBV6-1,CASSRGENTDTQYF,TGTGCCAGCAGTCGGGGGGAGAACACAGATACGCAGTATTTT
TRBJ2-1,TRBD1,-,TRBV29-1,CSVRGQGRYGEQFF,TGCAGCGTTAGGGGACAGGGGAGGTACGGTGAGCAGTTCTTC
TRBJ1-1,-,-,TRBV18,CASSPVDTEAFF,TGTGCCAGCTCACCAGTGGACACTGAAGCTTTCTTT
TRBJ1-1,-,-,TRBV2,CASSGTGGRTEAFF,TGTGCCAGCAGTGGAACAGGAGGAAGGACTGAAGCTTTCTTT
TRBJ2-3,-,few,TRBV14,CASSQVQGYTDTQYF,TGTGCCAGCAGCCAAGTGCAGGGGTACACAGATACGCAGTATTTT
TRBJ1-3,-,few,TRBV29-1,CSVVRGAGNTIYF,TGCAGCGTTGTACGGGGTGCTGGAAACACCATATATTTT
TRBJ2-1,-,few,TRBV4-3,CASSQGQSYNEQFF,TGCGCCAGCAGCCAAGGCCAATCCTACAATGAGCAGTTCTTC
TRBJ2-7,-,few,TRBV21-1,CASRPHGRSSYEQYF,TGTGCCAGCAGACCCCATGGGAGGAGCTCCTACGAGCAGTACTTC
TRBJ2-7,TRBD2,-,TRBV7-9,CASSPGLAGTSDYEQYF,TGTGCCAGCAGCCCAGGGCTAGCGGGCACCTCGGACTACGAGCAGTACTTC
TRBJ1-1,-,few,TRBV20-1,CSAPRRTEAFF,TGCAGTGCCCCTCGGCGGACTGAAGCTTTCTTT
TRBJ2-5,-,-,TRBV28,CALQGTPQETQYF,TGTGCCCTCCAGGGGACACCCCAAGAGACCCAGTACTTC
TRBJ1-2,-,-,TRBV6-1,CASRDLTGNYGYTF,TGTGCCAGCAGGGACCTTACAGGAAACTATGGCTACACCTTC
TRBJ2-5,-,-,TRBV9,CASSVRGHQETQYF,TGTGCCAGCAGCGTAAGGGGACACCAAGAGACCCAGTACTTC
TRBJ2-7,-,few,TRBV18,CASSPDRSSYEQYF,TGTGCCAGCTCACCAGACAGGAGCTCCTACGAGCAGTACTTC
TRBJ2-5,-,few,TRBV18,CASSPGTKETQYF,TGTGCCAGCTCACCAGGCACGAAAGAGACCCAGTACTTC
TRBJ1-2,TRBD1,-,TRBV7-2,CASSLDGQGIRGYTF,TGTGCCAGCAGCTTAGATGGACAGGGAATCAGGGGCTACACCTTC
TRBJ2-7,-,-,TRBV6-5,CASSYDYEQYF,TGTGCCAGCAGTTACGACTACGAGCAGTACTTC
TRBJ2-1,TRBD2,-,TRBV7-2,CASSPTSDNEQFF,TGTGCCAGCAGCCCGACTAGCGACAATGAGCAGTTCTTC